A single sample gave rise to the 20 T cell receptor beta chains below, sequenced in a study of immune evolution from preneoplasia to lung adenocarcinoma. Sequencing used immunoSEQ multiplex PCR; TCRdb keeps in-frame clones, though not all of them. The data show 10,000 to 13,000 clones, less than 85% seen once. The sequencing input was FFPE minimally invasive lung adenocarcinoma tissue. The source of these receptors is a person between 65 and 79 years old with lung adenocarcinoma.

The gene calls are TRBV6-6 and TRBJ1-1; D not resolved. The CDR3 is 16 amino acids. V was pared by 4 bases and J by 1 base, with 16 bases between. Germline CDR1 reads MNHNY; CDR2 reads SVGAGI (reference sequence). For the CDR3, the DNA is TGTGCCAGCAGTTTTCCCCCCGGTTTAAGGAACACTGAAGCTTTCTTT. Protein product: CASSFPPGLRNTEAFF.

This clone occurred a few times. The gene calls are TRBV5-1 and TRBJ2-1, with D perhaps matching TRBD2 (6 bases). With 0 bases removed from V and 7 bases from J, the gap between germline ends came to 8 bases. Germline loops: CDR1 SGHRS, CDR2 YFSETQ. There are 13 residues in the CDR3. The CDR3 DNA follows: TGCGCCAGCAGCTTGGCCGGGGGTAATGAGCAGTTCTTC. Translated: CASSLAGGNEQFF.

The chain couples TRBV28 to TRBJ1-2, with 7 bases that match TRBD1. CDR1 and CDR2 (germline): MDHEN, SYDVKM. The V gene end was trimmed by 3 bases and the J gene end by 4 bases; junction bases not matched to a gene: 8. The CDR3 covers 15 residues. CDR3 sequence reads: CASSFRTGVGYGYTF. CDR3 DNA: TGTGCCAGCAGTTTCCGCACAGGGGTGGGCTATGGCTACACCTTC.

This clone was counted a few times. The chain links TRBV5-1 to TRBJ2-1, with no clear D. V was pared by 2 bases and J by 9 bases, with 6 bases between. Germline CDR1 reads SGHRS; CDR2 reads YFSETQ. This CDR3 contains 11 residues. This CDR3 is CASSLRGEQFF. The CDR3, as DNA: TGCGCCAGCAGCTTACGAGGTGAGCAGTTCTTC.

The V and J genes are TRBV28 and TRBJ1-1; 10 bases align to TRBD1. The junction had 6 bases not matched to a gene; V was cut back by 7 bases and J by 1 base. The CDR3 has 15 residues. Germline CDR1 is MDHEN and CDR2 is SYDVKM. CDR3 residues: CASKGTGDQNTEAFF. Written as DNA, the CDR3 is TGTGCCAGCAAAGGGACAGGGGACCAGAACACTGAAGCTTTCTTT.

This clone was picked up one time. The chain carries TRBV5-1 and TRBJ2-7; 14 positions match TRBD2. The CDR3 loop spans 16 amino acids. Germline values: CDR1 SGHRS, CDR2 YFSETQ. J was trimmed by 0 bases and V by 4 bases; bases with no gene match: 3. Here the CDR3 reads CASSLGTSGSSYEQYF. The CDR3 DNA sequence: TGCGCCAGCAGCCTCGGGACTAGCGGGAGCTCCTACGAGCAGTACTTC.

This clone was seen just once. The chain recombines TRBV6-1 with TRBJ1-6; D unclear. Germline CDR1 reads MNHNS; CDR2 reads SASEGT. Trimming took 7 bases from V and 7 from J, leaving 11 bases between them. This CDR3 is 13 amino acids long. This CDR3 reads CASTVRLNSPLHF. The CDR3, as DNA: TGTGCCAGCACCGTCCGGCTCAATTCACCCCTCCACTTT.

The rearrangement uses TRBV9 and TRBJ2-2; the D gene is possibly TRBD1 (5 bases). CDR1 SGDLS and CDR2 YYNGEE come from the germline V gene. V lost 0 bases and J 5 bases, leaving 11 bases between the germline ends. CDR3 length: 15 residues. CDR3 loop: CASSVAGFETGELFF. In DNA, the CDR3 is TGTGCCAGCAGCGTAGCAGGGTTTGAGACCGGGGAGCTGTTTTTT.

The rearrangement uses TRBV5-1 and TRBJ2-3; maybe TRBD1 (5 bases). The germline V and J ends were trimmed by 0 bases and 6 bases, with 14 bases remaining between them. The CDR3 extends over 15 amino acids. Germline V gene sequence: CDR1 SGHRS, CDR2 YFSETQ. The CDR3 sequence: CASSLGARAGDTQYF. CDR3 DNA sequence: TGCGCCAGCAGCTTGGGCGCCAGGGCCGGGGATACGCAGTATTTT.

CDR3 amino acids: CASSFPGQSTEAFF. In DNA, the CDR3 is TGTGCCAGCAGCTTTCCGGGACAAAGTACTGAAGCTTTCTTT. The chain carries TRBV11-2 and TRBJ1-1, with D possibly matching TRBD1 (6 bases). In germline, CDR1 is SGHAT, CDR2 FQNNGV. V lost 3 bases and J lost 5, with 13 bases in between. The CDR3 sequence is 14 residues long.

The CDR3 is CASSKGVDQPQHF. The CDR3 nucleotides are TGTGCCAGCAGCAAGGGGGTAGATCAGCCCCAGCATTTT. The V gene is TRBV27, the J gene TRBJ1-5, with D perhaps TRBD1 (6 bases). V was cut by 6 bases and J by 5 bases, with 11 bases left in between. This CDR3 is built from 13 residues. CDR1 is MNHEY and CDR2 is SMNVEV in the germline V gene (reference sequence).

This clone was seen a few times. The V and J genes are TRBV10-3 and TRBJ2-1; 13 bases align to TRBD2. Germline CDR1 is ENHRY and CDR2 is SYGVKD. This CDR3 spans 14 amino acids. V was pared by 6 bases and J by 5 bases, with 1 base of the junction left unmatched. This CDR3 is CAIRLAGGNNEQFF. Here the CDR3 DNA reads TGTGCCATCAGACTAGCGGGAGGGAACAATGAGCAGTTCTTC.

J is TRBJ2-7 and V is TRBV6-1, with D perhaps TRBD1 (5 bases). There are 15 residues in the CDR3. Per the germline V gene, CDR1 is MNHNS and CDR2 is SASEGT. V lost 0 bases and J lost 5, with 14 bases in between. This chain's CDR3 is CASSEAWGARDEQYF. In DNA, the CDR3 is TGTGCCAGCAGTGAAGCGTGGGGCGCTCGGGACGAGCAGTACTTC.

This chain joins TRBV2 and TRBJ2-2; the match to TRBD1 covers 7 bases. Trimming removed 2 bases from V and 3 bases from J; junction bases left unmatched: 3. Per germline, CDR1 SNHLY and CDR2 FYNNEI. The CDR3 contains 15 residues. The DNA of the CDR3 is TGTGCCAGCAGTGAAAGACAGGGATACACCGGGGAGCTGTTTTTT. This sequence encodes CASSERQGYTGELFF.

This clone was recorded only once. The chain recombines TRBV7-9 with TRBJ1-1; possible D gene TRBD1, 5 bases. The CDR3 length is 16 residues. The V end lost 4 bases, the J end lost 1 base, and 16 bases lay between the germline ends. In germline, CDR1 is SEHNR, CDR2 FQNEAQ (reference sequence). The CDR3 bases are TGTGCCAGCAGCTATGGGGGGGGAAGTAGGAACACTGAAGCTTTCTTT. The encoded protein is CASSYGGGSRNTEAFF.

V gene TRBV27 combines with J gene TRBJ2-7; D is unclear. This CDR3 comprises 12 residues. Germline CDR1 is MNHEY and CDR2 is SMNVEV (reference sequence). V lost 3 bases and J 7 bases, leaving 10 bases between the germline ends. The DNA of the CDR3 is TGTGCCAGCAGTTTCCCCCTGGGGGAGCAGTACTTC. This gives the protein CASSFPLGEQYF.

The rearrangement uses TRBV7-3 and TRBJ2-7; the D call may be TRBD1 or TRBD2 (5 bases each). The CDR3 spans 13 residues. The germline V gene encodes CDR1 SGHTA and CDR2 FQGTGA. V lost 3 bases and J 7 bases, leaving 13 bases between the germline ends. The CDR3 loop reads CASSLGLAGEQYF. The CDR3 DNA follows: TGTGCCAGCAGCTTGGGGCTAGCTGGAGAGCAGTACTTC.

The genes are TRBV7-3 and TRBJ2-3; 7 bases line up with TRBD2. The CDR3 contains 15 residues. Looked up from germline, CDR1 is SGHTA and CDR2 is FQGTGA. With V trimmed by 4 bases and J by 5 bases, 9 bases remained unmatched. The CDR3, as DNA: TGTGCCAGCAGCTCCGTGGGGCGGGAGTTAGATACGCAGTATTTT. It specifies CASSSVGRELDTQYF. Filled out from reference TRBV7-3 and TRBJ2-3, the complete variable domain reads GAGVSQTPSNKVTEKGKYVELRCDPISGHTALYWYRQSLGQGPEFLIYFQGTGAADDSGLPNDRFFAVRPEGSVSTLKIQRTERGDSAVYLCASSSVGRELDTQYFGPGTRLTVL.

The chain uses TRBV19 and TRBJ1-3; D unresolved. Trimming took 2 bases from V and 2 from J, leaving 13 bases between them. CDR3 length: 16 residues. Germline V CDR1 and CDR2: LNHDA, SQIVND (reference sequence). CDR3 sequence (DNA): TGTGCCAGTAGTATATGGGTCAGGCCCCCTGGAAACACCATATATTTT. The encoded protein is CASSIWVRPPGNTIYF.

The chain combines TRBV6-1 with TRBJ1-2; 9 positions agree with TRBD1. The J segment lost 8 bases and the V segment lost 7 bases, leaving 5 bases of the junction unmatched. The V gene's germline CDR1 is MNHNS and CDR2 SASEGT. CDR3 size: 12 residues. CDR3 residues: CASTQGAGGYTF. CDR3 DNA: TGTGCCAGCACACAGGGGGCAGGAGGCTACACCTTC.